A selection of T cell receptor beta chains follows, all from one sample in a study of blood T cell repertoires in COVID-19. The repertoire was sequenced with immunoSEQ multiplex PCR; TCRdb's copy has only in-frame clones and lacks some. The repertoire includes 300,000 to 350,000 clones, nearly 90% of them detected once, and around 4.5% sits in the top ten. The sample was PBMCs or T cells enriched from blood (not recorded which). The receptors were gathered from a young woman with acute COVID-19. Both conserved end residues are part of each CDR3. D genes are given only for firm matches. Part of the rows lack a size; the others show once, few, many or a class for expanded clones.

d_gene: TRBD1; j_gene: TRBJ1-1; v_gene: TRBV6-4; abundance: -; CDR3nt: TGTGCCAGCAGTGAGGGACAGGGGACTGAAGCTTTCTTT; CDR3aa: CASSEGQGTEAFF
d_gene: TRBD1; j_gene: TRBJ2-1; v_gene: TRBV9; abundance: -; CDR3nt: TGTGCCAGCAGCCCTCAACAGGGGGCCCTCCAGGGAGGGCAGTTCTTC; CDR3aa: CASSPQQGALQGGQFF
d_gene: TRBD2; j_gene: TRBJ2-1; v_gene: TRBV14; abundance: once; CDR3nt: TGTGCCAGCAGCACCCCCTCTAGCGGGAGTTTCTATGAGCAGTTCTTC; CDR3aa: CASSTPSSGSFYEQFF
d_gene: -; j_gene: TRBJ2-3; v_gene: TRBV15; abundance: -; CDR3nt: TGTGCCACCAGCAGGGCTCGCCTTGGGAGTACGCAGTATTTT; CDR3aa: CATSRARLGSTQYF
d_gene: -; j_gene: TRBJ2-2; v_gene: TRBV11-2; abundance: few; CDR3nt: TGTGCCAGCAGCTTCCCCTCGAACACCGGGGAGCTGTTTTTT; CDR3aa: CASSFPSNTGELFF
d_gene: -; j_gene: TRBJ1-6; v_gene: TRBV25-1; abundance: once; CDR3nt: TGTGCCAGCAGGGCGGGGACTTACTATAATTCACCCCTCCACTTT; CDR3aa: CASRAGTYYNSPLHF
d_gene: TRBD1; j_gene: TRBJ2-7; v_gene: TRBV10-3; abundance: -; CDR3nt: TGTGCCATCAGCCGGGGTACAGGGGACAACTACGAGCAGTACTTC; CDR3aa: CAISRGTGDNYEQYF
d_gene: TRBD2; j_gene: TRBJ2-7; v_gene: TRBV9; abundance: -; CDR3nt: TGTGCCAGCAGCGTAAGCGGGAGGGCCCTGAACGAGCAGTACTTC; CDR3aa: CASSVSGRALNEQYF
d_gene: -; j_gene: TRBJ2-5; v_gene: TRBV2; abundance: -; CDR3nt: TGTGCCAGCAGTGAAGTCACTAAAGAGTACCAAGAGACCCAGTACTTC; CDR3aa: CASSEVTKEYQETQYF
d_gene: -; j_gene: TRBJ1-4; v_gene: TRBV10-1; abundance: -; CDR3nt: TGCGCCAGCAGTGATGGAGGATCCTCTTTT; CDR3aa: CASSDGGSSF
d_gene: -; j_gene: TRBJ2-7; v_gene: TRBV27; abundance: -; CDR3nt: TGTGCCAGCAGTTTAGAGGGGAGGAGGGGTCCCGCCTACGAGCAGTACTTC; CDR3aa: CASSLEGRRGPAYEQYF
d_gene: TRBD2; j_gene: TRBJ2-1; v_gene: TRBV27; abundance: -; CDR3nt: TGTGCCAGCAGTTTATGGCTAGCGGGAGAGCAGTTCTTC; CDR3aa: CASSLWLAGEQFF
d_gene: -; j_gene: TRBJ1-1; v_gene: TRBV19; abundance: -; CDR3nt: TGTGCCAGTAGTCTACTTCGGGAGACTGAAGCTTTCTTT; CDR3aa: CASSLLRETEAFF
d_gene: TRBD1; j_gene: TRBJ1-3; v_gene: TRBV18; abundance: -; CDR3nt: TGTGCCAGCTCACCCTGGGACAGCTCCTCTGGAAACACCATATATTTT; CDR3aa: CASSPWDSSSGNTIYF
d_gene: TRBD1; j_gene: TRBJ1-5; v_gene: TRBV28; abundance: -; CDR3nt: TGTGCCAGCAGTTTAAGTCAGGGGGCCAGTCAGCCCCAGCATTTT; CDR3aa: CASSLSQGASQPQHF
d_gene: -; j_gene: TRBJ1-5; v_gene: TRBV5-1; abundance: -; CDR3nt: TGCGCCAGCAGTGGAGGGGACAATCAGCCCCAGCATTTT; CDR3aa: CASSGGDNQPQHF
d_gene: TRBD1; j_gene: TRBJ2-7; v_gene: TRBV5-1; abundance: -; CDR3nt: TGCGCCAGCAAGGTAGGGGACAGGGACTCCTACGAGCAGTACTTC; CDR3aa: CASKVGDRDSYEQYF
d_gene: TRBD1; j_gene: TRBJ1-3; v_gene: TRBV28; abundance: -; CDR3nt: TGTGCCAGCAGTTTATTGGGAACAGGGGTCTCTGGAAACACCATATATTTT; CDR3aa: CASSLLGTGVSGNTIYF
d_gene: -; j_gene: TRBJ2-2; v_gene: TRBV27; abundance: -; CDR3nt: TGTGCCAGCAGTTTACGGCGGGAAGCGAACACCGGGGAGCTGTTTTTT; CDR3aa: CASSLRREANTGELFF
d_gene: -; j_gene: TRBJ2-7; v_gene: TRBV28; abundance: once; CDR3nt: TGTGCCAGCACCACATCTGGTGGCGAGCAGTACTTC; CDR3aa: CASTTSGGEQYF
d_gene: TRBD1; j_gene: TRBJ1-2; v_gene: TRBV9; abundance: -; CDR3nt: TGTGCCAGCAGCCCGGGGACAGGAACCGATTGGGGTGGCTACACCTTC; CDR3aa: CASSPGTGTDWGGYTF
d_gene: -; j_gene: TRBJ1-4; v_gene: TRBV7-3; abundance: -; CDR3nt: TGTGCCAGCAGCTTATACAGGGCCACTAATGAAAAACTGTTTTTT; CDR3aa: CASSLYRATNEKLFF
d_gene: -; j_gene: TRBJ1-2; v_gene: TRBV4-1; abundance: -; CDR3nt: TGCGCCAGCAGCTACACTCGAGAGGGACACCTCTATGGCTACACCTTC; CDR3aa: CASSYTREGHLYGYTF
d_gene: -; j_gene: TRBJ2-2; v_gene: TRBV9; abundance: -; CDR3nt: TGTGCCAGCAGCGTAAGGTCAGACATACCGAACACCGGGGAGCTGTTTTTT; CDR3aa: CASSVRSDIPNTGELFF
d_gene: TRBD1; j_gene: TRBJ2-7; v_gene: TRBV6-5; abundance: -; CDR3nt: TGTGCCAGCAGTTACCCCGGGACAGGGTTAGGCGAGCAGTACTTC; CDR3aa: CASSYPGTGLGEQYF
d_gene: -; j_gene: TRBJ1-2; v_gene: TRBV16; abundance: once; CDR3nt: TGTGCCAGCAGCCCTCTCAGGAGCCAGGGCTATGGCTACACCTTC; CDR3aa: CASSPLRSQGYGYTF
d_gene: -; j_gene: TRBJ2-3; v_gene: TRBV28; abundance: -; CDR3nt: TGTGCCAGCAGTTTCTTGACTATAAGCACAGATACGCAGTATTTT; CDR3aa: CASSFLTISTDTQYF
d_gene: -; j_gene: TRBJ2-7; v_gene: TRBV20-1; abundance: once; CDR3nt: TGCAGTGCTAGTCCCCTCGGCAGGGGATCCTACGAGCAGTACTTC; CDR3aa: CSASPLGRGSYEQYF
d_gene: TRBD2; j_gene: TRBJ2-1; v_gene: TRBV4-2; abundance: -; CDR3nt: TGTGCCAGCAGCCAAGATCTTTGGACTAGCGGGAGGGCAGGGAATGAGCAGTTCTTC; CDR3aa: CASSQDLWTSGRAGNEQFF
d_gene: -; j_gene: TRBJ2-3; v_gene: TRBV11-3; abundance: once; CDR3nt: TGTGCCAGCAGCTTAAAGGCAGGGGCCCAAGATACGCAGTATTTT; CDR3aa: CASSLKAGAQDTQYF
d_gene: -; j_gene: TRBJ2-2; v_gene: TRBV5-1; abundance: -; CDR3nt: TGCGCCAGCAGCTTGGGGTCGACTAACACCGGGGAGCTGTTTTTT; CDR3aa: CASSLGSTNTGELFF
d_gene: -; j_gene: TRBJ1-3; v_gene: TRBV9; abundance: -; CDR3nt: TGTGCCAGCAGCGCCACCGGGACTCCGACTGGAAACACCATATATTTT; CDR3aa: CASSATGTPTGNTIYF
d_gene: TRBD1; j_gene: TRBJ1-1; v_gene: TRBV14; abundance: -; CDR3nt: TGTGCCAGCAGCCAAGGACAGGGGGCAGGTGAAGCTTTCTTT; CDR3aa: CASSQGQGAGEAFF
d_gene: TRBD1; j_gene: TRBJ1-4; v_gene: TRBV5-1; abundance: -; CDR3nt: TGCGCCAGCAGCTTGGGGGGACAGAGTGAAAAACTGTTTTTT; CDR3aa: CASSLGGQSEKLFF
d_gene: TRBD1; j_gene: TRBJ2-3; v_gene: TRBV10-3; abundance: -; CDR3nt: TGTGCCATCAGCCTATCTCGACAGGGGGCGGCAGATACGCAGTATTTT; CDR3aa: CAISLSRQGAADTQYF
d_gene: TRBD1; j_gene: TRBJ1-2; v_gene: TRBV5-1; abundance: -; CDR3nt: TGCGCCAGCAGCTTATGGGACAGGGACTATGGCTACACCTTC; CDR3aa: CASSLWDRDYGYTF
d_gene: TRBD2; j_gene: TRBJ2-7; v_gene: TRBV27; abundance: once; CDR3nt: TGTGCCAGCAGTTCCGCCGGAATCGGGAGGGCCTTGGAGCAGTACTTC; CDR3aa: CASSSAGIGRALEQYF